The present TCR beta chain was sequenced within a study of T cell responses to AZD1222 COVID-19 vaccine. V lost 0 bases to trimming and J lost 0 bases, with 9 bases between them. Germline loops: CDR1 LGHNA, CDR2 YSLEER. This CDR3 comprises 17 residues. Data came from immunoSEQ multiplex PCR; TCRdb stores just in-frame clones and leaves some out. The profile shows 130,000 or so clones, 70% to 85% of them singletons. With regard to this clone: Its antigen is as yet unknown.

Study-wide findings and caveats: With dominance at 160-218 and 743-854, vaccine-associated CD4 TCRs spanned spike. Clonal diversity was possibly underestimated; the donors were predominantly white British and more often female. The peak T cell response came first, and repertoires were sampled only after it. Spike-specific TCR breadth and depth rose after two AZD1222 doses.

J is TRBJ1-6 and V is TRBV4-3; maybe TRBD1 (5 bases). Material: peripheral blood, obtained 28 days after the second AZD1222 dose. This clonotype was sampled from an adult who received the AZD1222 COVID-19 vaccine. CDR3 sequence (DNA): TGCGCCAGCAGCCAAGATTCAGACAGCTCCTATAATTCACCCCTCCACTTT. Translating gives CASSQDSDSSYNSPLHF.